Listed below are T cell receptor beta chains from one sample, sequenced in a study. TCRdb reprocessed the RT-PCR reads with MiXCR, giving one entry per CDR3 protein. This table has fewer than 800,000 distinct CDR3 sequences, over 12% appearing once. The sample was memory CD4+ T cells from blood. The receptor set was obtained from a female donor in good health, serving as a healthy control. Both conserved end residues are part of each CDR3. The D gene is left open where the match is weak. The size of a clone is reported for some rows only, either as once, few or many, or as a class for expanded clones.

clone_size | j_call | d_call | v_call | cdr3_length | cdr3_aa | cdr3_nt
once | TRBJ2-2 | TRBD1 | TRBV5-6 | 16 | CASSPILQGYTGELFF | TGTGCCAGCAGTCCGATCCTACAGGGGTACACCGGGGAGCTGTTTTTT
few | TRBJ2-1 | TRBD2 | TRBV7-2 | 14 | CASRVAGDGVEQFF | TGTGCCAGCAGAGTAGCGGGAGATGGAGTAGAGCAGTTCTTC
NA | TRBJ2-7 | NA | TRBV20-1 | 15 | CSAPDGTANPYEQYF | TGCAGTGCTCCTGACGGGACTGCTAATCCCTACGAGCAGTACTTC
few | TRBJ2-7 | NA | TRBV6-6 | 13 | CASSTTTAYEQYF | TGTGCCAGCAGTACGACTACGGCGTACGAGCAGTACTTC
few | TRBJ2-5 | TRBD1 | TRBV11-2 | 19 | CASSLGLSSGTGGEETQYF | TGTGCCAGCAGCTTAGGCCTGAGTAGCGGGACAGGGGGCGAGGAGACCCAGTACTTC
many | TRBJ1-1 | NA | TRBV20-1 | 11 | CSARDHTEAFF | TGCAGTGCGCGGGACCATACTGAAGCTTTCTTT
many | TRBJ2-5 | NA | TRBV5-1 | 14 | CASSYRASGETQYF | TGCGCCAGCAGCTACCGGGCGTCAGGGGAGACCCAGTACTTC
NA | TRBJ2-3 | NA | TRBV3-1 | 18 | CASSLRWQVHLSTDTQYF | TGTGCCAGCAGCCTGCGGTGGCAGGTCCATTTGAGCACAGATACGCAGTATTTT
few | TRBJ2-1 | NA | TRBV20-1 | 12 | CSARVGVNEQFF | TGCAGTGCTAGAGTGGGGGTCAATGAGCAGTTCTTC
many | TRBJ2-1 | TRBD2 | TRBV11-2 | 15 | CASTKTSGAGNEQFF | TGTGCCAGCACCAAGACTAGCGGCGCGGGCAATGAGCAGTTCTTC
many | TRBJ1-1 | NA | TRBV20-1 | 14 | CSARDPGMNTEAFF | TGCAGTGCTAGAGATCCGGGGATGAACACTGAAGCTTTCTTT
NA | TRBJ1-3 | NA | TRBV6-5 | 14 | CASSYSPGGNTIYF | TGTGCCAGCAGTTACTCTCCAGGGGGAAACACCATATATTTT
few | TRBJ2-5 | NA | TRBV6-2/TRBV6-3 | 13 | CASSYFGEETQYF | TGTGCCAGCAGTTACTTTGGAGAAGAGACCCAGTACTTC
NA | TRBJ2-2 | NA | TRBV20-1 | 13 | CSSRDITGGELFF | TGCAGTTCTAGAGACATAACGGGCGGGGAGCTGTTTTTT
many | TRBJ2-1 | TRBD2 | TRBV7-3 | 14 | CASSLAGGHNEQFF | TGTGCCAGCAGCTTAGCGGGGGGGCACAATGAGCAGTTCTTC
NA | TRBJ1-4 | NA | TRBV28 | 15 | CASRRGFGTNEKLFF | TGTGCCAGCAGAAGAGGGTTTGGAACTAATGAAAAACTGTTTTTT
many | TRBJ1-4 | NA | TRBV20-1 | 14 | CSAKAGATNEKLFF | TGCAGTGCAAAGGCGGGCGCAACTAATGAAAAACTGTTTTTT
NA | TRBJ1-2 | NA | TRBV12-3/TRBV12-4 | 11 | CASSGLNGYTF | TGTGCCAGCAGTGGACTGAATGGCTACACCTTC
NA | TRBJ2-7 | NA | TRBV6-4 | 14 | CASLRGTRHYEQYF | TGTGCCAGCTTGCGGGGGACACGACACTACGAGCAGTACTTC
many | TRBJ2-1 | TRBD2 | TRBV20-1 | 16 | CSAGTSGSRSYNEQFF | TGCAGTGCCGGGACTAGCGGGAGTCGTTCCTACAATGAGCAGTTCTTC
NA | TRBJ2-1 | TRBD2 | TRBV27 | 16 | CASSLGTSGWNNEQFF | TGTGCCAGCAGTTTAGGGACTAGCGGGTGGAACAATGAGCAGTTCTTC
many | TRBJ2-3 | NA | TRBV4-2 | 13 | CASSTYITDTQYF | TGTGCCAGCAGCACCTACATCACAGATACGCAGTATTTT
NA | TRBJ2-5 | NA | TRBV24-1 | 15 | CATSDPLGAGETQYF | TGTGCCACCAGTGATCCCCTCGGGGCGGGGGAGACCCAGTACTTC
NA | TRBJ1-1 | TRBD1 | TRBV7-9 | 14 | CASSWDRVGAEAFF | TGTGCCAGCAGCTGGGACAGGGTGGGTGCTGAAGCTTTCTTT
few | TRBJ2-5 | TRBD2 | TRBV20-1 | 16 | CSARDFTSGRGETQYF | TGCAGTGCTAGAGATTTTACTAGCGGGAGAGGAGAGACCCAGTACTTC
NA | TRBJ2-7 | TRBD1 | TRBV4-3 | 14 | CASSQDSTGGEQYF | TGCGCCAGCAGCCAAGATTCTACAGGGGGCGAGCAGTACTTC
few | TRBJ2-1 | NA | TRBV5-6 | 15 | CASSLGVLSYNEQFF | TGTGCCAGCAGCTTGGGGGTGTTATCCTACAATGAGCAGTTCTTC
few | TRBJ1-6 | NA | TRBV18 | 16 | CASSPTTGGRNSPLHF | TGTGCCAGCTCCCCCACGACGGGGGGACGTAATTCACCCCTCCACTTT
few | TRBJ2-2 | TRBD2 | TRBV7-7 | 14 | CATTGGTGTGELFF | TGTGCCACTACGGGGGGGACGGGCACCGGGGAGCTGTTTTTT
few | TRBJ2-2 | NA | TRBV5-1 | 15 | CASSEWTANTGELFF | TGCGCCAGCAGCGAATGGACAGCGAACACCGGGGAGCTGTTTTTT
NA | TRBJ2-2 | TRBD2 | TRBV4-3 | 16 | CASSQARGAGTGELFF | TGCGCCAGCAGCCAAGCGCGGGGGGCCGGCACCGGGGAGCTGTTTTTT
NA | TRBJ1-6 | NA | TRBV4-3 | 14 | CASSQWQNNSPLHF | TGCGCCAGCAGCCAATGGCAGAATAATTCACCCCTCCACTTT
many | TRBJ2-5 | TRBD2 | TRBV20-1 | 15 | CSATPGLASAETQYF | TGCAGTGCTACGCCGGGACTAGCATCGGCGGAGACCCAGTACTTC
few | TRBJ2-1 | NA | TRBV5-4 | 16 | CASSLDPTSSYNEQFF | TGTGCCAGCAGCTTGGATCCCACGTCCTCCTACAATGAGCAGTTCTTC
few | TRBJ1-5 | NA | TRBV9 | 15 | CASSPWPDSNQPQHF | TGTGCCAGCAGCCCATGGCCGGATAGCAATCAGCCCCAGCATTTT
NA | TRBJ2-2 | NA | TRBV10-1 | 15 | CASSPGSANTGELFF | TGCGCCAGCAGCCCGGGGTCAGCGAACACCGGGGAGCTGTTTTTT
NA | TRBJ2-2 | NA | TRBV10-3 | 15 | CAISPKTANTGELFF | TGTGCCATCAGCCCCAAGACGGCGAACACCGGGGAGCTGTTTTTT
NA | TRBJ1-1 | NA | TRBV4-3 | 14 | CASSQDTRGPEAFF | TGCGCCAGCAGCCAAGATACGAGAGGGCCTGAAGCTTTCTTT
few | TRBJ2-7 | NA | TRBV6-5 | 13 | CASTQSGMYEQYF | TGTGCCAGCACCCAGTCGGGGATGTACGAGCAGTACTTC
NA | TRBJ1-6 | TRBD1 | TRBV18 | 16 | CASSPRTGGTNSPLHF | TGTGCCAGCTCACCGAGGACAGGGGGAACTAATTCACCCCTCCACTTT
NA | TRBJ2-5 | TRBD2 | TRBV5-1 | 17 | CASSLGLAGDLAETQYF | TGCGCCAGCAGCTTGGGACTAGCGGGGGACCTAGCAGAGACCCAGTACTTC
few | TRBJ2-1 | NA | TRBV20-1 | 12 | CSAPGLSWEQFF | TGCAGTGCCCCGGGGCTAAGCTGGGAGCAGTTCTTC
NA | TRBJ1-5 | NA | TRBV12-3/TRBV12-4 | 14 | CASNSATGLEPQHF | TGTGCCAGCAACTCAGCAACCGGGCTAGAGCCCCAGCATTTT
many | TRBJ1-2 | TRBD1 | TRBV12-3/TRBV12-4 | 13 | CASSDRVPKGYTF | TGTGCCAGCAGTGACAGGGTCCCTAAGGGCTACACCTTC
NA | TRBJ2-7 | NA | TRBV20-1 | 14 | CSATGWGSPYEQYF | TGCAGTGCTACTGGATGGGGGAGCCCCTACGAGCAGTACTTC
once | TRBJ2-1 | NA | TRBV2 | 15 | CASSDRSTPANEQFF | TGTGCCAGCAGTGACCGCAGCACTCCGGCCAATGAGCAGTTCTTC